This TCR beta chain was profiled in a study of early T cells in non-severe SARS-CoV-2 infection. Study results and limitations: Database matching using VDJdb favored anti-spike CD8 responses, with private and CD4 specificities left missing.

As to this clonotype: The target antigen is unknown. A much larger clone sits a single nucleotide away, making a read error possible.

TCRdb reanalysed the 5' RACE reads using MiXCR and keeps one entry per CDR3 protein. Altogether 27,000 or so distinct CDR3 sequences are present, 3% to 4% being singletons, with the ten largest covering 7% to 10%. CDR1 and CDR2 from the germline V gene are ENHRY and SYGVKD. The V segment lost 7 bases and the J segment 8 bases; nucleotides outside the gene matches: 5. CDR3 length equals 12 residues. Material for sequencing was whole blood. V is TRBV10-3 and J is TRBJ1-2; 9 bases align to TRBD1. The sequence was collected from an adult who was a healthcare worker with PCR-confirmed SARS-CoV-2 infection or an uninfected control (not recorded which). CDR3 DNA: TGTGCCATCAAGGGACAGGGAAAAGGCTACACCTTC. Protein sequence: CAIKGQGKGYTF.